This T cell receptor beta chain comes out of a study of shared clonotypes between healthy human individuals. Study background: Three plates were used per donor for CD4 naive, three for CD4 memory, two for CD8 naive and one for CD8 memory.

CD45RO-negative cells were positively selected for CCR7, leaving out terminally differentiated effector memory CD45RA+ cells. Turning to this clone: Its specificity is unknown.

Deep-level running was used for the assay. Genomic DNA of every subset was divided equally among multiple immunoSEQ plates. Measured with immunoSEQ multiplex PCR; TCRdb has only the in-frame clones, and not every one. Here the sample spans millions of clones, about 93% being singletons. The CDR3 is 15 amino acids. Germline values: CDR1 MNHNS, CDR2 SASEGT. J was trimmed by 3 bases and V by 6 bases; bases with no gene match: 10. General observations from the study: Inspection by rarefaction showed sorted-subset sequencing to be incomplete despite large depth.

The sample taken for sequencing was naive CD8+ T cells from PBMCs. V gene TRBV6-1 combines with J gene TRBJ1-1; TRBD1 aligns across 7 bases. The clonotype originates from a man aged 18-30 years in good health. Some clones in this sample may be carry-over from other donors' samples. Written as DNA, the CDR3 is TGTGCCAGCAGATCGTACAGGGGATCGGACACTGAAGCTTTCTTT. Its translation: CASRSYRGSDTEAFF.